The T cell receptor (beta chain) described here comes from a study of T cells after yellow fever vaccination. Comments on this clonotype: As yet, its antigen is unknown.

Whole-study findings and limits: CD4 and CD8 compartments shared a small share of clonotypes. Peak timing came faster in the weaker secondary response, day 5 versus 15. High-abundance clonotypes from the bulk population could contaminate FACS-sorted repertoires.

V gave up 5 bases and J gave up 7 bases; unmatched junction bases: 4. This CDR3 contains 13 residues. Germline CDR1 MNHEY, CDR2 SVGEGT. TCRdb re-analysed the 5' RACE reads in MiXCR, keeping a single row per CDR3 protein. The sample records some 150,000 distinct CDR3 sequences, more than 9.5% being singletons. This clonotype was obtained from a man aged 18 to 29 who received the YFV17D yellow fever vaccine. The specimen was CD8+ T cells sorted from PBMCs, collected 15 days after the yellow fever booster vaccination. The rearrangement links TRBV6-2 or TRBV6-3 to TRBJ1-2, with TRBD1 matching over 10 bases. Here the CDR3 DNA reads TGTGCCAGCAGTCCAGACAGGGGGCCTGGCTACACCTTC. Translation gives CASSPDRGPGYTF.